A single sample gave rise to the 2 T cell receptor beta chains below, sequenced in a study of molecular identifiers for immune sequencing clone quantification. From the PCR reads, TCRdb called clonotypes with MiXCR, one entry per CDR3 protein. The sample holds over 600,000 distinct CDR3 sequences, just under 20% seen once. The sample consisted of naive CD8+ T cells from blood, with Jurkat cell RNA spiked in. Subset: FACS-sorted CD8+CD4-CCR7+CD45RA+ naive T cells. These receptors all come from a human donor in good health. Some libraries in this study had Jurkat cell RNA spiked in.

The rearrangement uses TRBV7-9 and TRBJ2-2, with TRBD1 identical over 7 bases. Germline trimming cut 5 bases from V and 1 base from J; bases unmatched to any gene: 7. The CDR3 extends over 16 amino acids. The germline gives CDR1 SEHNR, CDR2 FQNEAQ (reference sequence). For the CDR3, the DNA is TGTGCCAGCAGCATAAACAGGGGCAGGAACACCGGGGAGCTGTTTTTT. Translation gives CASSINRGRNTGELFF.

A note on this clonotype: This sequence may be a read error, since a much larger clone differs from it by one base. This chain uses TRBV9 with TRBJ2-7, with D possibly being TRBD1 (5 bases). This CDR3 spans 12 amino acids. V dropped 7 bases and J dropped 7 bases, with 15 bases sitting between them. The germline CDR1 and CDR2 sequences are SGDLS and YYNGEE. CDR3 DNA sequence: TGTGCCAGCGGCGGCTCAGGGTCGGAGCAGTACTTC. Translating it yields CASGGSGSEQYF.